What follows is one T cell receptor beta chain and its context. The data were obtained in a study of control samples from healthy donors and cancer patients. Here immunoSEQ multiplex PCR was the method, and the copy in TCRdb shows in-frame clones only, minus some. The profile shows fewer than 110,000 clones, about 89% of them singletons. The CDR3 contains 10 residues. Trimming shortened V by 8 bases and J by 3 bases, and 7 bases separated the two germline ends. From germline, CDR1 is GTSNPN and CDR2 SVGIG (reference sequence). The chain links TRBV30 to TRBJ1-2; tentatively, D is TRBD1 (5 bases). Sequences were obtained from PBMCs. The TCR comes from a man aged 55-75 years with lung cancer. CDR3 sequence: CAGGYYGYTF. CDR3 nucleotide sequence: TGTGCCGGGGGGTACTATGGCTACACCTTC.